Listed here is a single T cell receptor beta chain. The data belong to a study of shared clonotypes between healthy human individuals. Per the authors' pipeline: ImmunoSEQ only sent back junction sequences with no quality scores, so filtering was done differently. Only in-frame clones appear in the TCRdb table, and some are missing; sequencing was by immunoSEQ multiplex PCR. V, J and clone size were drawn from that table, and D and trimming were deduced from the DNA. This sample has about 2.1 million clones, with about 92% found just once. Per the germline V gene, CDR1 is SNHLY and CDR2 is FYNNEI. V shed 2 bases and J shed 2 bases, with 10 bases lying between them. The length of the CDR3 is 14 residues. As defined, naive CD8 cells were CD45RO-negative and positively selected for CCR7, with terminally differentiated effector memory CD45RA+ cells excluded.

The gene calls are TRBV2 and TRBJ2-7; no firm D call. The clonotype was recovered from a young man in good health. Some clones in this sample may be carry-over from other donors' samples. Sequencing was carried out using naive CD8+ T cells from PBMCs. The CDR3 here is CASSERVEAYEQYF. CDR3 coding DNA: TGTGCCAGCAGTGAACGCGTTGAGGCCTACGAGCAGTACTTC.